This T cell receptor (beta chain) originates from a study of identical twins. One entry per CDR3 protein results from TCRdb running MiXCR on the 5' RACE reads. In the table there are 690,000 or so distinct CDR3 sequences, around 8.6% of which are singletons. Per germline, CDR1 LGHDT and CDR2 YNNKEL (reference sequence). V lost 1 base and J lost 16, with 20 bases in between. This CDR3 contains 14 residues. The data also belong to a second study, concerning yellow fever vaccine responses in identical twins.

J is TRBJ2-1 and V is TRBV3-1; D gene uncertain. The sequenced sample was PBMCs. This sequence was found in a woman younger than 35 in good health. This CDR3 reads CASSQGLNAMNSFF. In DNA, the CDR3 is TGTGCCAGCAGCCAAGGATTGAACGCAATGAACAGTTTCTTC.